These T cell receptor beta chains were read from a single sample in a study of blood T cell repertoires in COVID-19. This table comes from immunoSEQ multiplex PCR, and its TCRdb copy is limited to in-frame clones, with some not included. The data contain about 200,000 clones, roughly 86% of them seen just once; the ten biggest clones take up 10%. The sequencing sample was made of peripheral blood. The receptors originated from a woman between 45 and 65 years old with COVID-19, enrolled during active disease. Each CDR3 is given with its conserved first and last residue. A D gene is named only where the DNA matches it firmly. Expanded clones are given a class, and other clones once, few, many or no size at all.

v_gene	abundance	j_gene	d_gene	CDR3aa	CDR3nt
TRBV5-1	-	TRBJ1-2	-	CASSTSRESGYTF	TGCGCCAGCAGCACCTCTCGGGAGAGTGGCTACACCTTC
TRBV3-1/TRBV3-2	-	TRBJ1-5	-	CASSLRRDNQPQHF	TGTGCCAGCAGCCTTCGCCGGGACAATCAGCCCCAGCATTTT
TRBV6-2/TRBV6-3	-	TRBJ2-3	-	CASSHPLAPNTQYF	TGTGCCAGCAGTCACCCCCTGGCACCCAATACGCAGTATTTT
TRBV30	-	TRBJ1-3	-	CAWGVRAGTGNTIYF	TGTGCCTGGGGGGTAAGGGCAGGGACTGGAAACACCATATATTTT
TRBV5-6	-	TRBJ2-2	TRBD2	CASSPPGLAVSNTGELFF	TGTGCCAGCAGCCCACCGGGACTAGCGGTTTCGAACACCGGGGAGCTGTTTTTT
TRBV5-1	-	TRBJ2-1	-	CASSLTGPNEQFF	TGCGCCAGCAGCTTGACAGGCCCCAATGAGCAGTTCTTC
TRBV6-6	once	TRBJ2-4	TRBD2	CAISRGVGKNIQYF	TGTGCCATTTCGCGGGGGGTGGGCAAAAACATTCAGTACTTC
TRBV27	-	TRBJ1-2	TRBD1	CASSPRTGANYGYTF	TGTGCCAGCAGTCCGCGGACAGGGGCCAACTATGGCTACACCTTC
TRBV28	-	TRBJ2-5	TRBD2	CASRPGGTKETQYF	TGTGCCAGCAGGCCGGGGGGGACGAAAGAGACCCAGTACTTC
TRBV10-3	-	TRBJ2-3	TRBD2	CAPGGQFGDTQYF	TGTGCCCCGGGGGGGCAATTCGGAGATACGCAGTATTTT
TRBV19	-	TRBJ1-2	-	CASSIGAAGYTF	TGTGCCAGTAGTATAGGAGCTGCAGGCTACACCTTC
TRBV6-5	once	TRBJ1-3	-	CASRDSWTSGNTIYF	TGTGCCAGCAGGGACTCGTGGACCTCTGGAAACACCATATATTTT
TRBV4-1	few	TRBJ1-5	TRBD1	CASSLQGASNQPQHF	TGCGCCAGCAGCCTTCAGGGGGCTAGCAATCAGCCCCAGCATTTT
TRBV7-8	few	TRBJ1-5	-	CASSLTTGNSNQPQHF	TGTGCCAGCAGCCTCACTACAGGGAATAGCAATCAGCCCCAGCATTTT
TRBV7-2	-	TRBJ2-3	TRBD2	CASSSLAGLPHTQYF	TGTGCCAGCAGCTCTTTAGCGGGGTTGCCACATACGCAGTATTTT
TRBV2	-	TRBJ1-6	TRBD1	CASSERDRGGPLHF	TGTGCCAGCAGTGAAAGGGACAGGGGTGGACCCCTCCACTTT
TRBV3-1/TRBV3-2	-	TRBJ2-5	-	CASSQGGSWTQYF	TGTGCCAGCAGCCAAGGCGGTTCGTGGACCCAGTACTTC
TRBV9	-	TRBJ2-3	TRBD2	CASSASYGRFGLAPTTDTQYF	TGTGCCAGCAGCGCCTCATACGGAAGGTTTGGACTAGCACCTACAACAGATACGCAGTATTTT
TRBV19	once	TRBJ1-5	-	CASTYGGRQPQHF	TGTGCCAGTACTTATGGGGGGAGACAGCCCCAGCATTTT
TRBV2	-	TRBJ2-1	TRBD1	CASSVRTGLNEQFF	TGTGCCAGCAGTGTTCGGACAGGGTTGAATGAGCAGTTCTTC
TRBV5-8	-	TRBJ1-2	-	CASSSQMTAPGLGYTF	TGTGCCAGCAGCTCTCAGATGACCGCTCCAGGGCTAGGCTACACCTTC
TRBV19	-	TRBJ1-1	-	CASGHLMNTEAFF	TGTGCCAGTGGACACTTGATGAACACTGAAGCTTTCTTT
TRBV7-3	-	TRBJ2-2	TRBD2	CASSSPRLAGGLNTGELFF	TGTGCCAGCAGCTCCCCCAGACTAGCGGGGGGGCTGAACACCGGGGAGCTGTTTTTT
TRBV3-1/TRBV3-2	-	TRBJ2-1	TRBD2	CASSRTSGVNEQFF	TGTGCCAGCAGCCGGACTAGCGGGGTTAATGAGCAGTTCTTC
TRBV5-1	-	TRBJ1-2	TRBD1	CASSLARDRVYGYTF	TGCGCCAGCAGCTTGGCCCGGGACAGGGTCTATGGCTACACCTTC
TRBV9	-	TRBJ1-2	-	CASSVGVPYGYTF	TGTGCCAGCAGCGTAGGAGTCCCCTATGGCTACACCTTC
TRBV6-5	-	TRBJ1-3	-	CASSSLQTSGNTIYF	TGTGCCAGCAGTTCCCTACAGACCTCTGGAAACACCATATATTTT
TRBV10-1	-	TRBJ1-5	TRBD1	CASSEFHPDRWVVSNQPQHF	TGCGCCAGCAGTGAATTCCATCCGGACAGGTGGGTCGTTAGCAATCAGCCCCAGCATTTT
TRBV4-3	-	TRBJ1-6	TRBD1	CASSQGQGGNSPLHF	TGCGCCAGCAGCCAGGGACAGGGAGGGAATTCACCCCTCCACTTT
TRBV11-2	-	TRBJ1-1	-	CASSPPALATPPPEAFF	TGTGCCAGCAGCCCACCTGCTTTAGCGACCCCGCCGCCTGAAGCTTTCTTT
TRBV5-1	-	TRBJ1-1	-	CASSLSTGNTEAFF	TGCGCCAGCAGCTTATCAACGGGGAACACTGAAGCTTTCTTT
TRBV5-1	-	TRBJ1-1	TRBD1	CASSFIQGQMNTEAFF	TGCGCCAGCAGCTTTATCCAGGGACAGATGAACACTGAAGCTTTCTTT
TRBV27	-	TRBJ2-3	-	CASCTLEGDTQYF	TGTGCCAGCTGTACCCTGGAGGGAGATACGCAGTATTTT
TRBV7-9	-	TRBJ2-2	TRBD1	CASGATGTTGELFF	TGTGCCTCAGGGGCGACAGGGACCACCGGGGAGCTGTTTTTT
TRBV5-6	-	TRBJ1-1	-	CASSLAVSMNTEAFF	TGTGCCAGCAGCTTGGCCGTTAGCATGAACACTGAAGCTTTCTTT